Below, 20 T cell receptor beta chains from the same sample are listed, as sequenced in a study of T cell responses to AZD1222 COVID-19 vaccine. Libraries were prepared by immunoSEQ multiplex PCR; TCRdb keeps only in-frame clonotypes and omits some of them. The profile shows some 110,000 clones, 80% to 90% of them singletons. Material: peripheral blood, obtained 28 days after the second AZD1222 dose. Source of these receptors: an adult who received the AZD1222 COVID-19 vaccine.

J is TRBJ2-4 and V is TRBV5-8, with D uncertain. CDR1 is SGHTS and CDR2 is YDEGEE in the germline V gene. The CDR3 runs to 12 residues. V was cut by 4 bases and J by 5 bases, with 7 bases left in between. CDR3 in DNA: TGTGCCAGCAGCCCTGACCAAAACATTCAGTACTTC. This translates into CASSPDQNIQYF.

V gene TRBV7-2 combines with J gene TRBJ1-1; D unclear. This CDR3 contains 14 residues. Trimming took off 5 bases at V and 4 bases at J, with 14 bases between the two ends. Germline CDR1 SGHTA, CDR2 FQGNSA. CDR3 loop: CASSIGQVSTEAFF. The CDR3 DNA reads as TGTGCCAGCAGCATAGGGCAGGTCTCCACTGAAGCTTTCTTT.

The table lists this clone with a few counts. This sequence joins TRBV10-3 and TRBJ2-1; D unresolved. Germline CDR1 ENHRY, CDR2 SYGVKD. V was trimmed by 0 bases and J by 5 bases, leaving 8 bases between them. This CDR3 comprises 14 residues. CDR3 DNA sequence: TGTGCCATCAGTGAGTCCCCCAGAAACAATGAGCAGTTCTTC. It encodes CAISESPRNNEQFF.

This rearrangement joins TRBV30 to TRBJ2-3; TRBD1 or TRBD2 may be the D gene (5 bases each). The CDR3 length is 14 residues. V lost 8 bases to trimming and J lost 1 base, with 16 bases between them. Germline loops: CDR1 GTSNPN, CDR2 SVGIG (reference sequence). CDR3 in DNA: TGTGCCCGGACCAGTGGGACCCGCACAGATACGCAGTATTTT. The encoded protein is CARTSGTRTDTQYF.

V is TRBV7-8 and J is TRBJ2-5; TRBD1 might be the D (6 bases). Germline V gene lookup returns CDR1 SGHVS and CDR2 FQNEAQ. The CDR3 is 13 amino acids. Trimming shortened V by 4 bases and J by 5 bases, and 11 bases separated the two germline ends. The CDR3 DNA follows: TGTGCCAGCAGCTCAAACAGGGTGGAGACCCAGTACTTC. Its protein product is CASSSNRVETQYF.

The chain has TRBV25-1 and TRBJ2-3; possibly TRBD2 for D (5 bases). CDR1 and CDR2 (germline): MGHDK, SYGVNS. The CDR3 extends over 14 amino acids. Trimming removed 6 bases from V and 2 bases from J, with 12 bases in between. CDR3 bases: TGTGCCAGCAGCGAAACTAGGTCCACAGATACGCAGTATTTT. It encodes CASSETRSTDTQYF.

The rearrangement uses TRBV5-1 and TRBJ1-2; D remains ambiguous. Germline lookup yields CDR1 SGHRS and CDR2 YFSETQ. The length of the CDR3 is 14 residues. Trimming stripped 0 bases from V and 4 bases from J, with 10 bases between. Here the CDR3 reads CASSLANSFYGYTF. The CDR3 DNA sequence: TGCGCCAGCAGCTTGGCCAACTCCTTCTATGGCTACACCTTC.

The gene calls are TRBV11-2 and TRBJ1-5, with a weak D call TRBD1 (6 bases). The CDR3 totals 15 residues. CDR1 is SGHAT and CDR2 is FQNNGV in the germline V gene. V was pared by 6 bases and J by 0 bases, with 12 bases between. In DNA, the CDR3 is TGTGCCAGCAGTCAAGGACAGTTTAGCAATCAGCCCCAGCATTTT. Protein: CASSQGQFSNQPQHF.

The V gene is TRBV6-5, the J gene TRBJ1-4; TRBD1 matches at 7 bases. Germline lookup yields CDR1 MNHEY and CDR2 SVGAGI. CDR3 length equals 15 residues. The ends lost 5 bases at V and 8 bases at J; junction bases unmatched: 11. This CDR3 reads CASSRNRGSGEKLFF. CDR3 bases: TGTGCCAGCAGTCGGAACAGGGGATCGGGCGAAAAACTGTTTTTT.

The chain employs TRBV14 and TRBJ1-1, with TRBD1 matching over 7 bases. The trim removed 3 bases at V and 0 bases at J, leaving 7 bases unmatched. The CDR3 totals 16 residues. Germline V lookup: CDR1 SGHDN, CDR2 FVKESK. This CDR3 is CASSQKTGTMNTEAFF. In DNA form, the CDR3 reads TGTGCCAGCAGCCAGAAGACAGGGACAATGAACACTGAAGCTTTCTTT. Supplemented by reference TRBV14 and TRBJ1-1, the full variable domain reads EAGVTQFPSHSVIEKGQTVTLRCDPISGHDNLYWYRRVMGKEIKFLLHFVKESKQDESGMPNNRFLAERTGGTYSTLKVQPAELEDSGVYFCASSQKTGTMNTEAFFGQGTRLTVV.

This chain links TRBV21-1 with TRBJ1-1. TRBV21-1 is marked as a pseudogene. The CDR3 spans 16 residues. DNA for the CDR3: TGTGCCAGCAGGAAAATACCGGGCCCAAGGGCCACTGAAGCTTTCTTT. Its protein product is CASRKIPGPRATEAFF.

A single count supports this clone. V and J are TRBV3-1 (or the pseudogene TRBV3-2) and TRBJ1-2, with D maybe TRBD1 (5 bases). Per the germline V gene, CDR1 is LGHDT and CDR2 is YNNKEL (reference sequence). This CDR3 region has 13 residues. The V end lost 4 bases, the J end lost 4 bases, and 10 bases lay between the germline ends. CDR3 bases: TGTGCCAGCAGCCCCGGAGGGGTCTATGGCTACACCTTC. The encoded protein is CASSPGGVYGYTF.

The chain has TRBV12-3 or TRBV12-4 and TRBJ2-1; D gene unclear. The CDR3 length is 13 residues. With 3 bases removed from V and 8 bases from J, the gap between germline ends came to 11 bases. The CDR3 spells CASSFWALDEQFF. Here the CDR3 DNA reads TGTGCCAGCAGTTTTTGGGCGTTGGATGAGCAGTTCTTC.

Here the CDR3 reads CASSLGGRGTEVLEPQHF. CDR3 sequence (DNA): TGTGCCAGCAGCTTAGGGGGGCGGGGGACAGAAGTCTTAGAGCCCCAGCATTTT. The genes are TRBV7-8 and TRBJ1-5, with 7 bases lining up with TRBD1. This CDR3 has 18 amino acids. The germline V gene has CDR1 SGHVS and CDR2 FQNEAQ. V lost 1 base to trimming and J lost 8 bases; unmatched junction nucleotides: 17.

The chain combines TRBV27 with TRBJ1-5; D is possibly TRBD1 (6 bases). V was clipped by 1 base and J by 1 base, with 14 bases between them. The CDR3 has 17 amino acids. Germline V gives CDR1 MNHEY, CDR2 SMNVEV (reference sequence). CDR3 amino acids: CASSLFLPGVSNQPQHF. The CDR3, as DNA: TGTGCCAGCAGTTTATTTTTGCCAGGGGTGAGCAATCAGCCCCAGCATTTT.

This chain uses TRBV28 with TRBJ2-1; D is undetermined. The V gene lost 6 bases and the J gene lost 0 bases, with 12 bases spanning the gap. Germline CDR1 and CDR2: MDHEN and SYDVKM. The CDR3 is 15 amino acids. The CDR3: CASSVDVSSYNEQFF. Written as DNA, the CDR3 is TGTGCCAGCAGCGTCGACGTAAGCTCCTACAATGAGCAGTTCTTC. Drawing the rest from reference TRBV28 and TRBJ2-1, the complete variable domain is DVKVTQSSRYLVKRTGEKVFLECVQDMDHENMFWYRQDPGLGLRLIYFSYDVKMKEKGDIPEGYSVSREKKERFSLILESASTNQTSMYLCASSVDVSSYNEQFFGPGTRLTVL.

This chain links TRBV19 with TRBJ2-1, with D tentatively TRBD1 (6 bases). The germline V gene encodes CDR1 LNHDA and CDR2 SQIVND (reference sequence). The CDR3 has 15 residues. Trimming stripped 10 bases from V and 4 bases from J, with 20 bases between. The CDR3 sequence is CATISGQMSYNEQFF. The CDR3 DNA follows: TGTGCCACAATTTCGGGACAAATGTCGTACAATGAGCAGTTCTTC. Based on the CDR3 plus reference TRBV19 and TRBJ2-1, the full variable domain is DGGITQSPKYLFRKEGQNVTLSCEQNLNHDAMYWYRQDPGQGLRLIYYSQIVNDFQKGDIAEGYSVSREKKESFPLTVTSAQKNPTAFYLCATISGQMSYNEQFFGPGTRLTVL.

The V gene is TRBV3-1 (or the pseudogene TRBV3-2), the J gene TRBJ2-7, with D possibly TRBD1 on 5 matching bases. The CDR3 sequence is 14 residues long. Germline V lookup: CDR1 LGHDT, CDR2 YNNKEL (reference sequence). The ends were cut back, 0 bases at V and 3 bases at J, with 9 bases in the middle. For the CDR3, the DNA is TGTGCCAGCAGCCAAGAGTCCAGGGTCTACGAGCAGTACTTC. It translates to CASSQESRVYEQYF.

This clone was counted between two and nine times. The V gene is TRBV5-4, the J gene TRBJ2-5, with a tentative D call TRBD2 (5 bases). Trimming took 3 bases from V and 2 from J, leaving 11 bases between them. This CDR3 is 14 amino acids long. The germline V gene encodes CDR1 SGHNT and CDR2 YYREEE (reference sequence). CDR3 amino acids: CASSSAEWQETQYF. The CDR3 nucleotides read TGTGCCAGCAGCTCAGCGGAGTGGCAAGAGACCCAGTACTTC.

The chain links TRBV30 to TRBJ2-3, with D perhaps TRBD1 (6 bases). V was trimmed by 2 bases and J by 6 bases, leaving 15 bases between them. There are 14 residues in the CDR3. Germline CDR1 reads GTSNPN; CDR2 reads SVGIG (reference sequence). CDR3 nucleotide sequence: TGTGCCTGGAGTAGGGGCTTAGGGGGTGATACGCAGTATTTT. Its protein product is CAWSRGLGGDTQYF.